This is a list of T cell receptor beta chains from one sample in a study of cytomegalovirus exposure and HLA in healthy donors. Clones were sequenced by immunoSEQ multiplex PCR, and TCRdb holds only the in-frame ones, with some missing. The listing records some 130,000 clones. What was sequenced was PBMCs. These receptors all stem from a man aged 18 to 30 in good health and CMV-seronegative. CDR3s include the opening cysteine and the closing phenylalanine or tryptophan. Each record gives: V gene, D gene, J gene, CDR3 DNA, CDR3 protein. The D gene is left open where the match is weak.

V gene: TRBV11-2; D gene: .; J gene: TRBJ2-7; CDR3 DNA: TGTGCCAGCAGCTTAGATAGGCCAGGGTTACCCTACGAGCAGTACTTC; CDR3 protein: CASSLDRPGLPYEQYF
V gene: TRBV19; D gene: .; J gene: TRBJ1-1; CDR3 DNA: TGTGCCAGTACCCCTGGGTTCGGGCAGGGTTGGACTGAAGCTTTCTTT; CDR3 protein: CASTPGFGQGWTEAFF
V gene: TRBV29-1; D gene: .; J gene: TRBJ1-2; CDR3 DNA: TGCAGCGTGGGGGGGGGTACTAGTAACTATGGCTACACCTTC; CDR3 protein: CSVGGGTSNYGYTF
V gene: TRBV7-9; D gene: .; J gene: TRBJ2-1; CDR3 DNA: TGTGCCAGCAGCTTAGTCACGGGGGAATACAATGAGCAGTTCTTC; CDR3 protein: CASSLVTGEYNEQFF
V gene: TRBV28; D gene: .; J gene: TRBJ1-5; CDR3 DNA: TGTGCCAGCACCCCCGGAGGGAAGAATCAGCCCCAGCATTTT; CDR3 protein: CASTPGGKNQPQHF
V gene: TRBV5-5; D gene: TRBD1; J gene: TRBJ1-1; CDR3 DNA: TGTGCCAGCAGCTTGGATAAGGACAGGGGGTTGAACACTGAAGCTTTCTTT; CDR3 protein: CASSLDKDRGLNTEAFF
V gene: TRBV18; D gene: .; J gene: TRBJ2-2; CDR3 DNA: TGTGCCAGCTCACTAGCCGCAGGGTCGAACACCGGGGAGCTGTTTTTT; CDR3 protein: CASSLAAGSNTGELFF
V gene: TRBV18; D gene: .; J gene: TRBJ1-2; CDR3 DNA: TGTGCCAGCTCACCCCGCCAGACGGAGGGGGGCTACACCTTC; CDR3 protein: CASSPRQTEGGYTF
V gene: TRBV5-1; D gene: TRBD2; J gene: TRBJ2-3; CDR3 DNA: TGCGCCAGCAGCTTGTTGACTAGCGGGAGCTCAGATACGCAGTATTTT; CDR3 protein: CASSLLTSGSSDTQYF
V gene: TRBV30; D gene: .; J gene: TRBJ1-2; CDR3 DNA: TGTGCCTGGAGTCTCCTTCAGGGCGGAGGCTACACCTTC; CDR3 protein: CAWSLLQGGGYTF
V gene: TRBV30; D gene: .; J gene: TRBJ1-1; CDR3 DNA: TGTGCCTGGAGCCGTGGTTTAACGGGGTCCACTGAAGCTTTCTTT; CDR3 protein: CAWSRGLTGSTEAFF
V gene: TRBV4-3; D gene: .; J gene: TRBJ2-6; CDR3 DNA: TGCGCCAGCAGCCAAGATCTCCGTTCTGGGGCCAACGTCCTGACTTTC; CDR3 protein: CASSQDLRSGANVLTF
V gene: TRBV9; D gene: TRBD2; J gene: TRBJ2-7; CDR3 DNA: TGTGCCAGCAGCGTGCAATCAACGGCTAGCGGGAGTTTCCCGCAGTACTTC; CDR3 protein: CASSVQSTASGSFPQYF
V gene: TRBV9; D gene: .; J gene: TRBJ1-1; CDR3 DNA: TGTGCCAGCACTCCATCAGGGGTGAACACTGAAGCTTTCTTT; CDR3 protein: CASTPSGVNTEAFF
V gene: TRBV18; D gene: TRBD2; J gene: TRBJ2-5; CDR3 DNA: TGTGCCAGCTCACCAACTGCTAGCGGCGGAGAGACCCAGTACTTC; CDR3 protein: CASSPTASGGETQYF
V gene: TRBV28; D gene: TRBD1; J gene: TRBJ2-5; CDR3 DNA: TGTGCCAGCAGTTTGAGGGGGCTCCAAGAGACCCAGTACTTC; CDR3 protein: CASSLRGLQETQYF
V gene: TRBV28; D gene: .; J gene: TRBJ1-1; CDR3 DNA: TGTGCCAGCAGAACCCGTCCGGGGGAGAACACTGAAGCTTTCTTT; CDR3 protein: CASRTRPGENTEAFF
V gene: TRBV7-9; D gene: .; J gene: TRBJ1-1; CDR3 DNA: TGTGCCAGCAGCTTAAAAGCGAACACTGAAGCTTTCTTT; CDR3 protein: CASSLKANTEAFF
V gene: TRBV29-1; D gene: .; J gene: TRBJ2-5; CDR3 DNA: TGCAGCGTTGAAGAACCGCGGTCGGAGACCCAGTACTTC; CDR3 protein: CSVEEPRSETQYF
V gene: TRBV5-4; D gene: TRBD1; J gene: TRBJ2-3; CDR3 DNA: TGTGCCAGCAGCGACGCGGACAGGGGCCGGACAGATACGCAGTATTTT; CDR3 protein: CASSDADRGRTDTQYF
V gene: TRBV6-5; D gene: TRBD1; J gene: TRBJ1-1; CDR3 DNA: TGTGCCACCAGACAGATAACAGGGGGCACTGAAGCTTTCTTT; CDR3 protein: CATRQITGGTEAFF
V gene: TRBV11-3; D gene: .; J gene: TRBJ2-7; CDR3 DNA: TGTGCCAGCAGCTTAGGACTAGGATTCGAGCAGTACTTC; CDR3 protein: CASSLGLGFEQYF
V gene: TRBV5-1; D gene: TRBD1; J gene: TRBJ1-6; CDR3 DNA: TGCGCCAGCAGCGTGGACAGGGGCGGTAATTCACCCCTCCACTTT; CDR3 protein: CASSVDRGGNSPLHF
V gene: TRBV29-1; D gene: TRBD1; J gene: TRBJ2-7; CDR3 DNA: TGCAGCGTCCTCCTGTGGGGACAGGTGTCTTACGAGCAGTACTTC; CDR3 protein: CSVLLWGQVSYEQYF
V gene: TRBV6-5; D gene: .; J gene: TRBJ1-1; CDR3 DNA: TGTGCCAGCAGCCCCCCAGGTTTGAACACTGAAGCTTTCTTT; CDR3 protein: CASSPPGLNTEAFF
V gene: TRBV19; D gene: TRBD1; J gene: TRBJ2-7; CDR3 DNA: TGTGCCAGTAGACCAGGGACAGCCTACGAGCAGTACTTC; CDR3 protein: CASRPGTAYEQYF
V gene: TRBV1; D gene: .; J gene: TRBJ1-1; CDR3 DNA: TGCACCAGCCTCCAGCCCGACTTCCTGAACACTGAAGCTTTCTTT; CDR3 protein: CTSLQPDFLNTEAFF
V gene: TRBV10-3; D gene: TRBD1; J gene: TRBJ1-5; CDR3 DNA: TGTGCCATCAGCAAGGACAGGGATAGCAATCAGCCCCAGCATTTT; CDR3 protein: CAISKDRDSNQPQHF
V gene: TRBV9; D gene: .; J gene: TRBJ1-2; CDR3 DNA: TGTGCCAGCAGCGTAGCACCCAATCATTTTGAGGGCTACACCTTC; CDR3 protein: CASSVAPNHFEGYTF
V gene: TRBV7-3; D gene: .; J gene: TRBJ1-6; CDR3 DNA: TGTGCCAGCAGCTTACGGGGGGGATATAATTCACCCCTCCACTTT; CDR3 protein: CASSLRGGYNSPLHF
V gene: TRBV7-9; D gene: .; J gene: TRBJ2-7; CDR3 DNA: TGTGCCAGCAGCTTTCCCAGTTACGAGCAGTACTTC; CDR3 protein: CASSFPSYEQYF